This T cell receptor (beta chain) was sequenced in a study of blood T cell repertoires in COVID-19. Germline V CDR1 and CDR2: LNHDA, SQIVND (reference sequence). This CDR3 is built from 14 residues. V lost 5 bases to trimming and J lost 2 bases, with 10 bases between them. Repertoires were generated with immunoSEQ multiplex PCR, while TCRdb's copy carries only in-frame clones and drops some. The table has over 85,000 clones, nearly 90% seen once. The clonotype was recovered from a human donor in a cohort sampled during active COVID-19. The rearrangement joins TRBV19 to TRBJ2-1; D not resolved. Sequenced: peripheral blood. The CDR3 loop is CASSQDSAYNEQFF. CDR3 bases: TGTGCCAGTAGTCAAGACTCCGCCTACAATGAGCAGTTCTTC.